This T cell receptor (beta chain) was sequenced in a study of T cells in placental villitis. For the study in its entirety: Two of the control placentae were from preterm deliveries, but examination found no significant pathology in either one. Placental TCR-beta repertoires were compared across villitis of unknown etiology, gestational-age-matched unaffected controls, and infectious villitis in order to test an allograft-versus-infection hypothesis. Summary of the overall study and its limitations: Small amounts of decidua were contained in the paraffin blocks, so some of the captured T cells, especially in controls, may have been decidual rather than villous infiltrates. CMV-specific clone frequencies were lower in villitis of unknown etiology than in infectious CMV cases (roughly 0.00093 vs 0.011), and villitis of unknown etiology did not differ from controls on this measure. With bulk tissue sequencing, helper, regulatory or cytotoxic T cells could not be distinguished, nor could maternal versus fetal T cells, and gamma-delta receptors were excluded. Villitis of unknown etiology placentae showed higher clonality than controls (median approximately 0.05 versus 0.006, p=0.0025), indicating clonal expansion.

Inclusive of the bounding cysteine and phenylalanine, the CDR3 is 15 residues long. CDR3 DNA only is kept here, 45 bases in frame from base 1. In the germline V gene, CDR1 corresponds to MDHEN and CDR2 to SYDVKM. Details on this clone: What antigen it recognizes has not been identified. One junction end does not reproduce the germline sequence, and a read error may be involved.

Roughly eleven control placentae without villitis were matched to the villitis of unknown etiology cases by gestational age at delivery. After delivery, the placentae were collected and evaluated both grossly and histologically, and only then was archival tissue selected. Five 10-micron scrolls were cut from each FFPE block, and DNA was isolated using the AllPrep DNA/RNA FFPE Tissue kit. DNA concentration and purity were evaluated by NanoDrop, whereas RNA quality was assessed on a Bioanalyzer. Using the immunoSEQ v4 bias-controlled multiplex PCR assay, run blinded to group allocation, TCR-beta CDR3 regions were amplified from genomic DNA. To estimate the quantities of nucleated cells and T cells in each sample, reference gene primers were added alongside the TCR-beta primers. Sequencing of the libraries was performed on an Illumina MiSeq with a 100-cycle paired-end protocol. The paper's data handling went like this. In the immunoSEQ Analyzer software, diversity and richness were calculated, with richness measured by iChao1 and clonality based on Pielou evenness and Shannon diversity on a 0-1 scale where a higher value means less diversity. CDR3 amino acid sequences with V/J genes were queried against VDJdb for CMV, EBV and influenza A specificities using confidence 3 and substitution 2. The Morisita-Horn index was used to assess TCR-beta amino acid clonotype overlap between villitis of unknown etiology, infectious villitis and control repertoires. Sourced from immuneACCESS, this table was stored by TCRdb with only in-frame sequences that have V and J called. A share of the clones is absent; for the studies checked, an unresolved V gene accounts for under half, and the remainder has no known explanation. V and J calls and clone size are copied from that table; D and trimming were computed from the DNA. This sample holds 450 to 550 clones; 98% were observed only once. The ten top clones hold less than 3.5% of the sample.

This TCR derives from a human donor in good health; the placental T cells may come from both mother and fetus. The V gene is TRBV28 and the J gene is TRBJ2-5, with no reliable assignment of the D segment. The sequencing sample was made of placental tissue containing maternal and fetal cells. For the CDR3, the sequence is CASSQNVTPREAQYF. At the DNA level, the sequence is TGTGCCAGCAGTCAGAACGTGACTCCCCGAGAGGCCCAGTACTTC.